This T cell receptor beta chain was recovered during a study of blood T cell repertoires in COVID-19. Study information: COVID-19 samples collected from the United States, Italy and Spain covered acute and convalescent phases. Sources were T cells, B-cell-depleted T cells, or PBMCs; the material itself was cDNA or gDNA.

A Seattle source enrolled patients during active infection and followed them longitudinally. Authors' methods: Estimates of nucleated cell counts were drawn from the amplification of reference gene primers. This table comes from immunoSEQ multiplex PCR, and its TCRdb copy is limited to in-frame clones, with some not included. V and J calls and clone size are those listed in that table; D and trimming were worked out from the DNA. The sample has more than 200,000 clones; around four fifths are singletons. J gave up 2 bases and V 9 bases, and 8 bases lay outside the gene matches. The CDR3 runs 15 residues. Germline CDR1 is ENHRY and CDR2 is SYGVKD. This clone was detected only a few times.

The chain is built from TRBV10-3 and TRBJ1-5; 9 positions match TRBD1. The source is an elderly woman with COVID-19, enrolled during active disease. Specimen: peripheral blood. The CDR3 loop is CAIGQGQSGNQPQHF. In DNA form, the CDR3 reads TGTGCCATAGGACAGGGGCAGTCTGGCAATCAGCCCCAGCATTTT.